This T cell receptor beta chain emerged from a study of identical twins. Whole-study results and caveats: Clonotypes of the beta chain that were abundant in cord blood carried fewer insertions (memory repertoires showed none).

Unique molecular identifiers were in the cDNA, with template-switch universal primer binding. TCRdb analysed the 5' RACE reads with MiXCR anew, one entry per CDR3 protein. The table lists 200,000 to 250,000 distinct CDR3 sequences, 10% to 13% of them singletons. Healthy Caucasians provided all donations. V was shortened by 3 bases and J by 0 bases, with 21 bases between the two germline ends. The germline CDR1 and CDR2 sequences are MDHEN and SYDVKM. This CDR3 is 20 amino acids long. This clonotype has at least ten counts. Its antigen is currently unknown. The TCR comes from a man between 45 and 60 years old in good health. The chain links TRBV28 to TRBJ2-6; no clear D gene. The sample taken for sequencing was memory T cells sorted from blood. CDR3 coding DNA: TGTGCCAGCAGTTTCGTCGGGCAGTTTGTAGGACCCTCTGGGGCCAACGTCCTGACTTTC. Residues: CASSFVGQFVGPSGANVLTF.